These 12 T cell receptor beta chains were sequenced from one sample in a study of cytomegalovirus exposure and HLA in healthy donors. Amplification used 60 Vbeta primers and 13 Jbeta primers. The method was immunoSEQ multiplex PCR; TCRdb's version includes in-frame clones alone and lacks a portion of them. The sample lists around 100,000 clones, about 60% occurring once. The source material was PBMCs. Every receptor here comes from a woman in her twenties or thirties in good health and CMV-seronegative.

V and J are TRBV11-2 and TRBJ2-6; D is uncertain. In germline, CDR1 is SGHAT, CDR2 FQNNGV. V lost 4 bases to trimming and J lost 0 bases, with 7 bases between them. This CDR3 spans 15 amino acids. The CDR3 DNA sequence: TGTGCCAGCAGCTCACGGTTCTCTGGGGCCAACGTCCTGACTTTC. Protein sequence: CASSSRFSGANVLTF.

This clone was observed a few times. V gene TRBV6-5 combines with J gene TRBJ1-1, with D maybe TRBD1 (5 bases). This CDR3 region has 13 residues. V shed 0 bases and J shed 7 bases, with 9 bases lying between them. Germline CDR1 MNHEY, CDR2 SVGAGI. CDR3 DNA sequence: TGTGCCAGCAGTTACTCAACAGGCTATGAAGCTTTCTTT. It is translated as CASSYSTGYEAFF.

This chain uses TRBV11-2 with TRBJ1-1; D is unresolved. The CDR3 is made up of 16 amino acids. Trimming cost V 1 base and J 5 bases, with 17 bases left between them. Germline lookup yields CDR1 SGHAT and CDR2 FQNNGV. The CDR3 sequence is CASSLALRGVRTEAFF. As DNA, the CDR3 is TGTGCCAGCAGCTTAGCCCTGCGGGGTGTGAGGACTGAAGCTTTCTTT.

The genes are TRBV19 and TRBJ1-5; 11 nucleotides align to TRBD1. Trimming took 1 base from V and 8 from J; bases not matched to a gene: 4. Germline CDR1 LNHDA, CDR2 SQIVND (reference sequence). The CDR3 contains 15 residues. CDR3 nucleotides: TGTGCCAGTAGTATAGGGACAGGGGGCTGGAAGCCCCAGCATTTT. It is translated as CASSIGTGGWKPQHF. The full variable domain, in which reference TRBV19 and TRBJ1-5 provide the parts outside the CDR3, is DGGITQSPKYLFRKEGQNVTLSCEQNLNHDAMYWYRQDPGQGLRLIYYSQIVNDFQKGDIAEGYSVSREKKESFPLTVTSAQKNPTAFYLCASSIGTGGWKPQHFGDGTRLSIL.

This clone was picked up a small number of times. The chain is built from TRBV11-2 and TRBJ1-5; D remains unclear. Germline CDR1 SGHAT, CDR2 FQNNGV. Deletions cut 1 base from V and 4 bases from J, with 5 bases between. The CDR3 sequence is 13 residues long. The CDR3 nucleotides are TGTGCCAGCAGCTTAGCCCCAAATCAGCCCCAGCATTTT. Translated, it gives CASSLAPNQPQHF.

The chain recombines TRBV29-1 with TRBJ2-3; unclear D gene. CDR1 SQVTM and CDR2 ANQGSEA come from the germline V gene. The CDR3 length is 12 residues. V dropped 2 bases and J dropped 1 base, with 4 bases sitting between them. DNA of the CDR3: TGCAGCGTTGAATCTGGCACAGATACGCAGTATTTT. It encodes CSVESGTDTQYF.

The V and J genes are TRBV5-1 and TRBJ1-4; TRBD1 matches at 7 bases. The CDR3 length is 14 residues. Per the germline V gene, CDR1 is SGHRS and CDR2 is YFSETQ. The V gene end was trimmed by 3 bases and the J gene end by 8 bases; junction bases not matched to a gene: 7. DNA for the CDR3: TGCGCCAGCAGCTCGGGACAGACCCCCGAAAAACTGTTTTTT. Protein product: CASSSGQTPEKLFF.

The gene calls are TRBV6-1 and TRBJ2-1; 8 bases fit TRBD2. This CDR3 contains 15 residues. The V gene's germline CDR1 is MNHNS and CDR2 SASEGT. V trimming: 4 bases; J trimming: 5 bases; junction bases outside the gene matches: 7. CDR3 sequence: CASSADGRENNEQFF. CDR3 coding DNA: TGTGCCAGCAGTGCGGACGGGAGGGAGAACAATGAGCAGTTCTTC.

The rearrangement links TRBV7-8 to TRBJ2-3; TRBD2 matches at 11 bases. The germline gives CDR1 SGHVS, CDR2 FQNEAQ. The trim removed 5 bases at V and 6 bases at J, leaving 7 bases unmatched. This CDR3 comprises 15 residues. This chain's CDR3 is CASSGTSGTQDTQYF. CDR3 coding DNA: TGTGCCAGCAGCGGGACTAGCGGCACGCAGGATACGCAGTATTTT.

The rearrangement links TRBV6-1 to TRBJ2-5; no reliable D call. Trimming pared 5 bases from V and 0 bases from J, leaving 13 bases between. CDR3 length equals 15 residues. The V gene's germline CDR1 is MNHNS and CDR2 SASEGT. Here the CDR3 reads CASSLINSHQETQYF. The CDR3 DNA is TGTGCCAGCAGTCTTATCAACAGCCACCAAGAGACCCAGTACTTC.

This clone has a handful of counts. The chain couples TRBV11-3 to TRBJ2-2, with D uncertain. The CDR3 consists of 14 residues. Germline CDR1 SGHNT, CDR2 YENEEA. V was cut by 5 bases and J by 1 base, with 8 bases left in between. Here the CDR3 reads CASSPNGNTGELFF. The DNA of the CDR3 is TGTGCCAGCAGCCCGAACGGGAACACCGGGGAGCTGTTTTTT.

The gene calls are TRBV15 and TRBJ2-5, with D possibly TRBD1 on 5 matching bases. The germline V gene encodes CDR1 LNHNV and CDR2 YYDKDF (reference sequence). This CDR3 comprises 14 residues. V was trimmed by 2 bases and J by 4 bases, leaving 11 bases between them. CDR3: CATSRRIGVETQYF. Here the CDR3 DNA reads TGTGCCACCAGCAGACGGATAGGGGTAGAGACCCAGTACTTC.